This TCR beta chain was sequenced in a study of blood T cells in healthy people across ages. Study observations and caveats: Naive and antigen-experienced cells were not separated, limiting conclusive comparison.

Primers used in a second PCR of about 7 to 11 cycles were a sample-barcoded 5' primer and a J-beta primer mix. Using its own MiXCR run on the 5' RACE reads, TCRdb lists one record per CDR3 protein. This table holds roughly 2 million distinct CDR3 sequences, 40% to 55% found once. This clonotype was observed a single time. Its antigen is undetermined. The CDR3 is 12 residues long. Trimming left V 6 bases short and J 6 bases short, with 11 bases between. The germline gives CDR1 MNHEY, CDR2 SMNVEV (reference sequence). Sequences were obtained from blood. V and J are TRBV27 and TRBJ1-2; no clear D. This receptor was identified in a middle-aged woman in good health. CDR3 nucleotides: TGTGCCAGCAGCCCTTATGTGAATGGCTACACCTTC. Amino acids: CASSPYVNGYTF.